This T cell receptor beta chain was identified in a study of cytomegalovirus exposure and HLA in healthy donors. Study outcomes and limitations: Trimming of TCR beta V- and J-genes showed a link, identified in a later analysis, to a missense DCLRE1C variant.

Comment on this clone: Its antigen remains unknown.

The PCR had 60 Vbeta and 13 Jbeta primers. The data were produced by immunoSEQ multiplex PCR, yet TCRdb's version contains in-frame clones alone and is incomplete. This table holds 200,000 to 250,000 clones, around 89% found once. CDR3 size: 15 residues. The ends lost 5 bases at V and 1 base at J; junction bases unmatched: 8. In germline, CDR1 is SGHTA, CDR2 FQGTGA. The chain is built from TRBV7-3 and TRBJ2-7; 7 positions match TRBD1. Sequenced input: PBMCs. The clonotype originates from a woman between 18 and 29 years old in good health and CMV-seronegative. This CDR3 is CASSRDSGQSYEQYF. CDR3 DNA sequence: TGTGCCAGCAGCCGAGACTCGGGACAGTCCTACGAGCAGTACTTC.